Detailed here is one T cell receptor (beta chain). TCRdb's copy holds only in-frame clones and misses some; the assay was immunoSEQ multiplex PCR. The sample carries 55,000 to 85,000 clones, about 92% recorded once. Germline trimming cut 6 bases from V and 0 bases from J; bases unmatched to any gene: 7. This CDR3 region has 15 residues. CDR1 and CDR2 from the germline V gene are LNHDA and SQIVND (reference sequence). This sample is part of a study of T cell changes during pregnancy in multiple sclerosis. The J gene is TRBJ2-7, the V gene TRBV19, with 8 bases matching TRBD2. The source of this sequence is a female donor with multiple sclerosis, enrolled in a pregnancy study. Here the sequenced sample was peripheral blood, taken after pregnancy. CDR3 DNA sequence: TGTGCCAGTAGAATAAGCGGGAGAAGCTCCTACGAGCAGTACTTC. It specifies CASRISGRSSYEQYF.